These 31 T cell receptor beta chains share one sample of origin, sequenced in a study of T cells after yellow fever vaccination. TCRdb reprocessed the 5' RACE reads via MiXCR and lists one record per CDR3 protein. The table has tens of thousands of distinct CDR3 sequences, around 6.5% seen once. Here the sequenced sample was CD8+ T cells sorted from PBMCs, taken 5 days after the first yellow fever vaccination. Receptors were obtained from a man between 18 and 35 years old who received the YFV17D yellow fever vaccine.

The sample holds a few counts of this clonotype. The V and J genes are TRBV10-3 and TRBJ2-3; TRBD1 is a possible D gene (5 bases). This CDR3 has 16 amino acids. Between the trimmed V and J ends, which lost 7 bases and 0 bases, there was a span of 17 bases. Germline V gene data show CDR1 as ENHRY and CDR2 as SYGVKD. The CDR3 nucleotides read TGTGCCATCACCAGTAGGACACGAGAAAGCACAGATACGCAGTATTTT. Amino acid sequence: CAITSRTRESTDTQYF.

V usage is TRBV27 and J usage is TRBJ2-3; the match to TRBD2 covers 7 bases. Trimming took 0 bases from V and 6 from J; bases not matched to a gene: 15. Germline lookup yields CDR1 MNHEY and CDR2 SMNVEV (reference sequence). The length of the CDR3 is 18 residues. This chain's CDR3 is CASSLSASGALFTDTQYF. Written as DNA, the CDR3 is TGTGCCAGCAGTTTATCGGCTAGCGGCGCCTTATTTACGGATACGCAGTATTTT.

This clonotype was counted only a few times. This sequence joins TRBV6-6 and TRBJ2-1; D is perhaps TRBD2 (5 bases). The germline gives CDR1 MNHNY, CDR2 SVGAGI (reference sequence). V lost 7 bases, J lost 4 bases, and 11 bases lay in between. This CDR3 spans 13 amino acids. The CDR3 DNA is TGTGCCAGCACCTCCGGGGTTTACAATGAGCAGTTCTTC. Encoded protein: CASTSGVYNEQFF.

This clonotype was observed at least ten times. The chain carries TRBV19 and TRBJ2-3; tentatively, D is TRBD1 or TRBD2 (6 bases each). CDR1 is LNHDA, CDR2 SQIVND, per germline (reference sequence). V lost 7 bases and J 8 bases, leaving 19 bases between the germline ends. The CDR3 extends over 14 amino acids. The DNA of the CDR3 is TGTGCCAGTACCCTGGGGGGCGCCCTCGGTACGCAGTATTTT. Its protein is CASTLGGALGTQYF.

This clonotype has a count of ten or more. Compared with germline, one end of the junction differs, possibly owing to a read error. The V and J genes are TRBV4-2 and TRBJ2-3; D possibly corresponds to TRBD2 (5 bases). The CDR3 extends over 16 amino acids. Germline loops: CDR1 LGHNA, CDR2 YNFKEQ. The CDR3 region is CASSQDLAHGTDTQYF. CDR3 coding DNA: TGCGCCAGCAGCCAGGATTTAGCGCATGGCACAGATACGCAGTATTTT.

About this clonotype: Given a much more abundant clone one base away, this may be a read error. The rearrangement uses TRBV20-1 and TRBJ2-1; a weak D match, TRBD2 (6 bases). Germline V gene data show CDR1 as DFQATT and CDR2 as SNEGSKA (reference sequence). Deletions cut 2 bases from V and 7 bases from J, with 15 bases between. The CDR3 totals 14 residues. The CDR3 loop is CSARSGGASNEQFF. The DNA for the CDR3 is TGCAGTGCTAGATCAGGCGGGGCATCTAATGAGCAGTTCTTC.

The CDR3 DNA sequence: TGCAGTGCTCTTAATCCGGGACGGCCGTTGGACGAGCAGTACGTC. This translates into CSALNPGRPLDEQYV. The rearrangement joins TRBV20-1 to TRBJ2-7; D is possibly TRBD1 or TRBD2 (5 bases each). Germline CDR1 is DFQATT and CDR2 is SNEGSKA (reference sequence). The CDR3 totals 15 residues. The ends were cut back, 5 bases at V and 5 bases at J, with 22 bases in the middle.

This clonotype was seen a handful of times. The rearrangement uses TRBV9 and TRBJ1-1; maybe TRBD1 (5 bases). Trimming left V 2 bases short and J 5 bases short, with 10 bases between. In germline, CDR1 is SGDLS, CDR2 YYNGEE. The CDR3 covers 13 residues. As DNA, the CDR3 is TGTGCCAGCAGCGTGGGGGGAACTACTGAAGCTTTCTTT. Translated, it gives CASSVGGTTEAFF. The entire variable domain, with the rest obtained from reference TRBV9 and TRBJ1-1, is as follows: DSGVTQTPKHLITATGQRVTLRCSPRSGDLSVYWYQQSLDQGLQFLIQYYNGEERAKGNILERFSAQQFPDLHSELNLSSLELGDSALYFCASSVGGTTEAFFGQGTRLTVV.

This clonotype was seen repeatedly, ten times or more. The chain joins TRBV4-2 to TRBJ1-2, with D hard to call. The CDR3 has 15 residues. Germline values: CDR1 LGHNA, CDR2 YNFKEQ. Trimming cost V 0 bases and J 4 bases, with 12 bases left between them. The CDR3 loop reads CASSQESGPGYGYTF. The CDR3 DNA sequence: TGTGCCAGCAGCCAAGAGTCAGGCCCAGGCTATGGCTACACCTTC.

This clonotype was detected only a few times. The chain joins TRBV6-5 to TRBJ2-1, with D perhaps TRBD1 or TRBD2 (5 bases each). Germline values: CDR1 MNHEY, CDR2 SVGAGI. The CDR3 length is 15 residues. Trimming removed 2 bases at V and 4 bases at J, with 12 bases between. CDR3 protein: CASSYQGVGYNEQFF. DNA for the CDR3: TGTGCCAGCAGTTACCAGGGAGTGGGGTACAATGAGCAGTTCTTC.

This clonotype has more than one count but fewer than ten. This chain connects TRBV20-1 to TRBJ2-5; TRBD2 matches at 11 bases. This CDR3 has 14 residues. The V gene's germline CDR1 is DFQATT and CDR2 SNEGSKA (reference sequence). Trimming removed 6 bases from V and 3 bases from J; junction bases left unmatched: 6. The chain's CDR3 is CSARGLAEEETQYF. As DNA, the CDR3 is TGCAGTGCCAGGGGACTAGCGGAAGAAGAGACCCAGTACTTC.

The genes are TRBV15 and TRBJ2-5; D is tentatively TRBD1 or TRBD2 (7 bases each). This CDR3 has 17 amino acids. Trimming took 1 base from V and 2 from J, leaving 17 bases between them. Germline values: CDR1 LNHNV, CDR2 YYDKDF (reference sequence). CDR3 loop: CATSRVGEGALQETQYF. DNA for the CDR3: TGTGCCACCAGCAGAGTAGGGGAGGGGGCCCTACAAGAGACCCAGTACTTC.

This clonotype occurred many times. The CDR3 nucleotides read TGTGCCAGCACCCAGAACACTGAAGCTTTCTTT. This codes for CASTQNTEAFF. The V and J genes are TRBV25-1 and TRBJ1-1; D unresolved. The CDR3 contains 11 residues. Trimming pared 7 bases from V and 1 base from J, leaving 4 bases between. The germline V gene encodes CDR1 MGHDK and CDR2 SYGVNS.

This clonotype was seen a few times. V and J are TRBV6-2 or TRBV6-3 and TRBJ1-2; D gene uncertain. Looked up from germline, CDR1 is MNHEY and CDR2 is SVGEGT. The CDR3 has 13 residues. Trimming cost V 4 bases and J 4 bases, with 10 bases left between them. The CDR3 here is CASSLAATYGYTF. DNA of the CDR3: TGTGCCAGCAGTTTGGCGGCGACCTATGGCTACACCTTC.

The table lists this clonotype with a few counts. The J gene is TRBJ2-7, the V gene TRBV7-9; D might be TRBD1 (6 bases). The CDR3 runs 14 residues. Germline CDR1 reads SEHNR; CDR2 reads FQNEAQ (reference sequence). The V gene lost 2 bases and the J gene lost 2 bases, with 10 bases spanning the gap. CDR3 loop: CASSLPRDTYEQYF. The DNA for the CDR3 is TGTGCCAGCAGCTTACCCAGGGACACCTACGAGCAGTACTTC.

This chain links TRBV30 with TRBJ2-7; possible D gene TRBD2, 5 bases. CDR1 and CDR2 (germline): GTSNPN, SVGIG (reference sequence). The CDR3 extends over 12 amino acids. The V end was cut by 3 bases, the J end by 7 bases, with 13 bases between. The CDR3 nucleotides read TGTGCCTGGAGCACTTTGAGGGAAGAGCAGTACTTC. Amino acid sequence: CAWSTLREEQYF.

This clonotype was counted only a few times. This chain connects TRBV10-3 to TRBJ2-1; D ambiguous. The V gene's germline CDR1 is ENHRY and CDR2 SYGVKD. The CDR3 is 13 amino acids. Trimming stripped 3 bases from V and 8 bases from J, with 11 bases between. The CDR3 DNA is TGTGCCATCAGTGACGCATGGACCTATGAGCAGTTCTTC. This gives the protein CAISDAWTYEQFF.

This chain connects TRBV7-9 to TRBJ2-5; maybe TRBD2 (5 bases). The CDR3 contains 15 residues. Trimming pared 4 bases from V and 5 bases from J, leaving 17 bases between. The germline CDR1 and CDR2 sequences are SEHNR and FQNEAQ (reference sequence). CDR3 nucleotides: TGTGCCAGCAGCTCAAGGACCGGCGGGTGGGAGACCCAGTACTTC. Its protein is CASSSRTGGWETQYF.

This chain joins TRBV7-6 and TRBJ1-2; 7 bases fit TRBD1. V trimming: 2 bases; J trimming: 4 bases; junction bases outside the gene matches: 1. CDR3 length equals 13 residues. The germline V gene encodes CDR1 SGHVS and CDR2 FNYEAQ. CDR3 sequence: CASSLSGGYGYTF. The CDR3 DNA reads TGTGCCAGCAGCTTATCAGGGGGCTATGGCTACACCTTC.

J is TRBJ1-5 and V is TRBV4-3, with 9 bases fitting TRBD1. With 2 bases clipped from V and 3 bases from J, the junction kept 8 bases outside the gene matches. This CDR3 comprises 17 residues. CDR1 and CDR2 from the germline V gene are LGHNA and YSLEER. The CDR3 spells CASSQTHRGLNNQPQHF. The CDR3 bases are TGCGCCAGCAGCCAAACACACAGGGGGCTAAACAATCAGCCCCAGCATTTT.

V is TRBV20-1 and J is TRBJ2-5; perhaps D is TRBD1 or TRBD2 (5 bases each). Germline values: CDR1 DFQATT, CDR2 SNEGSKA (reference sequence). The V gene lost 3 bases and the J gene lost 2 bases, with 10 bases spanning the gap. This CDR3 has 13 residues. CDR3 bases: TGCAGTGCTAGGGGACCGTATCAAGAGACCCAGTACTTC. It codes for CSARGPYQETQYF.

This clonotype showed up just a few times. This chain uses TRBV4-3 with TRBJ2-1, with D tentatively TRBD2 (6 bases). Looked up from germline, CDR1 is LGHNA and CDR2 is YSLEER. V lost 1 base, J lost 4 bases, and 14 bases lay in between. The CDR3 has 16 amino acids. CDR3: CASSQVTAGKYNEQFF. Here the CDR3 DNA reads TGCGCCAGCAGCCAAGTTACGGCGGGAAAGTACAATGAGCAGTTCTTC.

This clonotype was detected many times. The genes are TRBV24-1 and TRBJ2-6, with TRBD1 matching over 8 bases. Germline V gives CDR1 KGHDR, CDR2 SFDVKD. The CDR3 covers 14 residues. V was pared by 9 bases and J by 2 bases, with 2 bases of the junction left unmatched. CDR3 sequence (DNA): TGTGCCACCCAGGGGGCTGCTGGGGCCAACGTCCTGACTTTC. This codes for CATQGAAGANVLTF.

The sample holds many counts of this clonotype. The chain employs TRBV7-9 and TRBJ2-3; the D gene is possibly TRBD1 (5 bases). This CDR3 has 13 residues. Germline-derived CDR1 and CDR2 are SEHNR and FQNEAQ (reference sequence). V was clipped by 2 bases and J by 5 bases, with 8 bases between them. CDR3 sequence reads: CASSLLGEDTQYF. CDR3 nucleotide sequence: TGTGCCAGCAGCTTACTAGGGGAAGATACGCAGTATTTT.

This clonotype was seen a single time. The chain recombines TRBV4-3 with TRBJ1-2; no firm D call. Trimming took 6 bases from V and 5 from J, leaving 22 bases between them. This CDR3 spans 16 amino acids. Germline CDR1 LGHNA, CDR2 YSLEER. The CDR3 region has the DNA TGCGCCAGCAGTACTTTCCGGCAGAAGGCAAGATATGGCTACACCTTC. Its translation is CASSTFRQKARYGYTF.

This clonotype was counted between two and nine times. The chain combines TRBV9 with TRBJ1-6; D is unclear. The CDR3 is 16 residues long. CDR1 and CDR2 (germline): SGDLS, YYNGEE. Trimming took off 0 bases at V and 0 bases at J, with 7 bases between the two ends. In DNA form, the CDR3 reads TGTGCCAGCAGCGTAGCTCCGAGCTCCTATAATTCACCCCTCCACTTT. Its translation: CASSVAPSSYNSPLHF. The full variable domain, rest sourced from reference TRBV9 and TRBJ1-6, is DSGVTQTPKHLITATGQRVTLRCSPRSGDLSVYWYQQSLDQGLQFLIQYYNGEERAKGNILERFSAQQFPDLHSELNLSSLELGDSALYFCASSVAPSSYNSPLHFGNGTRLTVT.

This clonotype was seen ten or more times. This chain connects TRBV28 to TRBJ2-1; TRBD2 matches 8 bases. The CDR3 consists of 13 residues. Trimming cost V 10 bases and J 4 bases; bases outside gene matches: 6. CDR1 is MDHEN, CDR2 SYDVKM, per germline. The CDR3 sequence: CATSGGPYNEQFF. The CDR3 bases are TGTGCCACCTCGGGGGGGCCGTACAATGAGCAGTTCTTC.

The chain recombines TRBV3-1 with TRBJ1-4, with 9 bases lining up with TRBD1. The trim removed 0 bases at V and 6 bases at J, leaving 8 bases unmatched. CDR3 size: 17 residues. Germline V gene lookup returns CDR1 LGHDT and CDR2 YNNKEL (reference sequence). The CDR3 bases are TGTGCCAGCAGCCAAGACTACCGACAGGGGGTGGATGAAAAACTGTTTTTT. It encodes CASSQDYRQGVDEKLFF.

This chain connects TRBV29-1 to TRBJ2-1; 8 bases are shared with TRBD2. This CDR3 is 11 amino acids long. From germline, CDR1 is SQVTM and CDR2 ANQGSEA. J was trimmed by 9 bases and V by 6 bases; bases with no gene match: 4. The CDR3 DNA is TGCAGCGTAGGTCTAGCGGGTGAGCAGTTCTTC. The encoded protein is CSVGLAGEQFF.

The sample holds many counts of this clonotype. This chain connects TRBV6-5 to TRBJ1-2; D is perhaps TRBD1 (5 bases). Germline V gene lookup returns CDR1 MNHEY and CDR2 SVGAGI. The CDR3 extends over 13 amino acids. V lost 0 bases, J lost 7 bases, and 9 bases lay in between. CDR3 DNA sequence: TGTGCCAGCAGTTACTCGAATGGGGGTGGCTACACCTTC. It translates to CASSYSNGGGYTF.

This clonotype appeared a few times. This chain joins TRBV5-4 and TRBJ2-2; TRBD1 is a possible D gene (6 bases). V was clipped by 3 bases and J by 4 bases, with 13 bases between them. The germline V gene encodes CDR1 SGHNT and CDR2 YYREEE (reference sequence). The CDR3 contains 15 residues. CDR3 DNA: TGTGCCAGCAGCTCAGGGGAAGATGGCACCGGGGAGCTGTTTTTT. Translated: CASSSGEDGTGELFF.